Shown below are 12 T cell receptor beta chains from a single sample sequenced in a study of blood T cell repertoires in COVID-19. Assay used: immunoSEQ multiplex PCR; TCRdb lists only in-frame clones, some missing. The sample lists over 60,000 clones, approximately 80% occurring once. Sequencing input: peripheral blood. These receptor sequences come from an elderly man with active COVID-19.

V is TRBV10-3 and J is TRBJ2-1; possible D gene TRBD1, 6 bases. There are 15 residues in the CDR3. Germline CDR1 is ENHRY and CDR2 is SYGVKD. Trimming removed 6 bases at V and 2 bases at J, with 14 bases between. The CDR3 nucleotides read TGTGCCATCAGCCCTAGGGGGTTGGCCTACAATGAGCAGTTCTTC. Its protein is CAISPRGLAYNEQFF.

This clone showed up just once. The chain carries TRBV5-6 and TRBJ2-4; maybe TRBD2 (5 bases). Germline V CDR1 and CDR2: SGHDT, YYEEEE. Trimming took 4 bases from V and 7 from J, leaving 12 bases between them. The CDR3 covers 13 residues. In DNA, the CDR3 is TGTGCCAGCAGCCTTTATAGCGAGAACATTCAGTACTTC. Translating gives CASSLYSENIQYF.

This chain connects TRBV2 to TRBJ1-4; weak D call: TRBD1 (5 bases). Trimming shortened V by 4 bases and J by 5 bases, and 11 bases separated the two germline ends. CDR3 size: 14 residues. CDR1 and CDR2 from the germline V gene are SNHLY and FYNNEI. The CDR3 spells CASSVAGLNEKLFF. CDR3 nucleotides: TGTGCCAGCAGTGTAGCGGGGCTCAATGAAAAACTGTTTTTT.

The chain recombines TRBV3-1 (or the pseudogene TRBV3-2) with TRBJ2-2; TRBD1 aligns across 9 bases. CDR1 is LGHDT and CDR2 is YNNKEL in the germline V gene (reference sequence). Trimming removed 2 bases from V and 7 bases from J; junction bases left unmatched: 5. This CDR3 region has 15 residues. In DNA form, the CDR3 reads TGTGCCAGCAGCCAATTCGGACAGGGGATCGGGGAGCTGTTTTTT. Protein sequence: CASSQFGQGIGELFF.

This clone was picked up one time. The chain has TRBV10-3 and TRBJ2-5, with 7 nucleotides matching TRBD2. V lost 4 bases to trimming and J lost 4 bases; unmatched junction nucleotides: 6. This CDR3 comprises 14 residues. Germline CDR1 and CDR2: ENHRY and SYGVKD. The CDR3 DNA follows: TGTGCCATCAGTGGGGGGGGGACGGCAGAGACCCAGTACTTC. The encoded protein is CAISGGGTAETQYF.

CDR3 bases: TGTGCCATAATAGAGCCAAAAAACATTCAGTACTTC. Encoded protein: CAIIEPKNIQYF. The rearrangement uses TRBV10-3 and TRBJ2-4; no firm D call. The V gene lost 9 bases and the J gene lost 4 bases, with 10 bases spanning the gap. The CDR3 covers 12 residues. CDR1 is ENHRY and CDR2 is SYGVKD in the germline V gene.

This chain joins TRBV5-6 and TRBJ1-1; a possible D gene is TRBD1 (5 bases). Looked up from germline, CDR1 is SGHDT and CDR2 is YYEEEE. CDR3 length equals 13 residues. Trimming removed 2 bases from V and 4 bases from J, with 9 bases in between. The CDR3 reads CASSFGDSTEAFF. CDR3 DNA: TGTGCCAGCAGCTTTGGTGACAGCACTGAAGCTTTCTTT.

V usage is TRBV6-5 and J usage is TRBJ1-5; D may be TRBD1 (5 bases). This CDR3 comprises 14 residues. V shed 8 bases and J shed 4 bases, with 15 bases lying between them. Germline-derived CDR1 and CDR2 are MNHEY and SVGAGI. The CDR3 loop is CASRQAGINQPQHF. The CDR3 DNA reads TGTGCCAGCCGCCAGGCAGGGATAAATCAGCCCCAGCATTTT.

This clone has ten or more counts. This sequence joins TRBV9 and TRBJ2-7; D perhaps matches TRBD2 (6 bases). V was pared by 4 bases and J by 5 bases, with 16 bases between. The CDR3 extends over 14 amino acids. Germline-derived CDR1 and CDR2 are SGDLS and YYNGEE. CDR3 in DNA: TGTGCCAGCAGCCCTCAGGGAGGATCACACGAGCAGTACTTC. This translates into CASSPQGGSHEQYF.

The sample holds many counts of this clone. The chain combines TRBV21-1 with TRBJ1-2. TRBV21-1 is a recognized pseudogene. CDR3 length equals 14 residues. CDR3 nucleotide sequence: TGTGCCAGCAGCAAAGGATCGAGGCACTATGGCTACACCTTC. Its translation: CASSKGSRHYGYTF.

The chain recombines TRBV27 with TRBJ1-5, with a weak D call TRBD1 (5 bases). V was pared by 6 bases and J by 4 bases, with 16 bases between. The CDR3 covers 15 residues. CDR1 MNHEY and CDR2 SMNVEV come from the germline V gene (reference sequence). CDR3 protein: CASSRAGLRNQPQHF. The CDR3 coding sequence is TGTGCCAGCAGCCGGGCGGGACTTAGGAATCAGCCCCAGCATTTT.

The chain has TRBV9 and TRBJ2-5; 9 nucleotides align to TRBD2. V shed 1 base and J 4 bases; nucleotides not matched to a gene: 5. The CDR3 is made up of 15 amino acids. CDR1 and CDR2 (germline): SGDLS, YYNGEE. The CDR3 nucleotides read TGTGCCAGCAGCGTAAGAAGCGGGGGGACAGAGACCCAGTACTTC. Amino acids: CASSVRSGGTETQYF.